Listed here is a single TCR beta chain. This sample is part of a study of technical replicates of blood from a handful of donors. The V segment lost 5 bases and the J segment 4 bases; nucleotides outside the gene matches: 7. The CDR3 spans 14 residues. CDR1 and CDR2 from the germline V gene are SGHVS and FNYEAQ. Sequencing used immunoSEQ multiplex PCR; TCRdb keeps in-frame clones, though not all of them. The sample holds 60,000 to 85,000 clones, almost 98% seen once. The sequenced sample consisted of T cells isolated from PBMCs. The sequence derives from a human donor in good health. The chain is built from TRBV7-6 and TRBJ2-7; TRBD2 aligns across 8 bases. The DNA for the CDR3 is TGTGCCAGCAGCCTCGGGCTAGCGGGTTACGAGCAGTACTTC. This codes for CASSLGLAGYEQYF.